This TCR beta chain comes out of a study of OX40 agonist ivuxolimab in advanced cancers. In the study overall: Patients received intravenous ivuxolimab every 2 weeks at 0.01 to 10 mg/kg. People in dose escalation had one of these cancers: hepatocellular carcinoma, melanoma, renal cell or head and neck cancer. Study-level points and caveats: Dose levels from 0.1 to 3.0 mg/kg saw CD4+ and CD8+ blood T cells expand clonally by week 6. Relative to CD4+ cells, CD8+ T cells on average had more expanded clones.

About this clone itself: The target antigen is unknown.

V was clipped by 3 bases and J by 3 bases, with 12 bases between them. CDR1 MGHDK and CDR2 SYGVNS come from the germline V gene. There are 15 residues in the CDR3. Generated by immunoSEQ multiplex PCR, the TCRdb table keeps only in-frame clones and is missing some. Of some 130,000 clones in the sample, 85% to 90% are singletons; the top ten hold approximately 0.51%. The rearrangement uses TRBV25-1 and TRBJ2-1; D possibly matches TRBD1 or TRBD2 (6 bases each). The source was CD4+ or CD8+ T cells sorted from blood, collected in a trial of the OX40 agonist ivuxolimab. The source is an adult with an advanced solid tumor such as melanoma, head and neck, liver or kidney cancer. The DNA of the CDR3 is TGTGCCAGCAGTGACACCGGGGGCAGCTACAATGAGCAGTTCTTC. Its protein is CASSDTGGSYNEQFF.